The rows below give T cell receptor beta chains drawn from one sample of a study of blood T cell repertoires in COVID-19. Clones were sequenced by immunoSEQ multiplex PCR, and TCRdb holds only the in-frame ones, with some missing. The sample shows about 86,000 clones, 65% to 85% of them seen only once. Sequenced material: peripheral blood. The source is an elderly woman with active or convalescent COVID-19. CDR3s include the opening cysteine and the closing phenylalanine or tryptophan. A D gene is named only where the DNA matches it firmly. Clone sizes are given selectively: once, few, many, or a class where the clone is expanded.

TGTGCCAGCAGCTTCCTCAGTGATACAGCGGGGGGCCGGAATGAGCAGTTCTTC CASSFLSDTAGGRNEQFF TRBD2 TRBJ2-1 TRBV11-3 few
TGTGCCAGCAGCTCGGGGACTAGCGGATACAATGAGCAGTTCTTC CASSSGTSGYNEQFF TRBD2 TRBJ2-1 TRBV5-4 NA
TGCGCCAGCAGCCAAGTAGCTGGACTAGCCAAAAACATTCAGTACTTC CASSQVAGLAKNIQYF NA TRBJ2-4 TRBV4-1 once
TGTGCCACCACTCCGGGGGGAGGCACAGATACGCAGTATTTT CATTPGGGTDTQYF TRBD2 TRBJ2-3 TRBV15 NA
TGTGCCAGTAGTACCTGGACAGGGGGGAACTATGGCTACACCTTC CASSTWTGGNYGYTF TRBD1 TRBJ1-2 TRBV19 NA
TGTGCCAGCAGCCTGCGTGGGGGCGACTATGGCTACACCTTC CASSLRGGDYGYTF NA TRBJ1-2 TRBV27 NA
TGTGCCAGCAGCAAAGTTGGCGGACAGACATTCTTGAACACTGAAGCTTTCTTT CASSKVGGQTFLNTEAFF NA TRBJ1-1 TRBV21-1 NA
TGTGCCAGTAGTATAGAAGGGCTCAGGGGGCAGCCCCAGCATTTT CASSIEGLRGQPQHF TRBD1 TRBJ1-5 TRBV19 once
TGTGCCAGCAGCTCCCAGGGGGCCGGGGAGCTGTTTTTT CASSSQGAGELFF TRBD1 TRBJ2-2 TRBV7-9 NA
TGTGCCAGCAGTTTCGGCGGTGGAGGCGGGAACACTGAAGCTTTCTTT CASSFGGGGGNTEAFF NA TRBJ1-1 TRBV28 few
TGTGCCAGCAGCCAAGTACTAGCGGGAGGGTCCTCCTACGAGCAGTACTTC CASSQVLAGGSSYEQYF TRBD2 TRBJ2-7 TRBV4-2 few
TGTGCCAGCAGCTCCGGGACTCACAATGAGCAGTTCTTC CASSSGTHNEQFF NA TRBJ2-1 TRBV7-3 NA
TGTGCCAGCAGCCACCTTAGGGGGCCCGGGGAGCTGTTTTTT CASSHLRGPGELFF TRBD1 TRBJ2-2 TRBV3-1/TRBV3-2 once
TGCGCCAGCAGCCAAGATCCCGGTAGCGGAGCCCCCTCCTACAATGAGCAGTTCTTC CASSQDPGSGAPSYNEQFF NA TRBJ2-1 TRBV4-1 few
TGCAGCGTGGAGGACAGGGCTGGAAACACCATATATTTT CSVEDRAGNTIYF TRBD1 TRBJ1-3 TRBV29-1 NA
TGTGCCAGCAGCTTAGATGGGAACAGGCCGACCTACGAGCAGTACTTC CASSLDGNRPTYEQYF NA TRBJ2-7 TRBV11-3 once
TGTGCCACCAGTCGAGGGCCAGTCACCCGAGGCGAGCAGTACTTC CATSRGPVTRGEQYF NA TRBJ2-7 TRBV15 few
TGTGCCAGCAGCTTAGAAGCAGCGGGGGGGTACAATGAGCAGTTCTTC CASSLEAAGGYNEQFF TRBD2 TRBJ2-1 TRBV11-2 NA
TGTGCCAGCAGTGACTGGAGCTCCTATAATTCACCCCTCCACTTT CASSDWSSYNSPLHF NA TRBJ1-6 TRBV2 NA
TGCGCCAGCAGCCAAGATCCACCCGGATCGACAGCGAGCTCCTATAATTCACCCCTCCACTTT CASSQDPPGSTASSYNSPLHF NA TRBJ1-6 TRBV4-3 NA
TGTGCCAGCAGCTTAAGGCAGGCCTATGGCTACACCTTC CASSLRQAYGYTF NA TRBJ1-2 TRBV5-4 once
TGCGCCAGCAGCCAAGCCGGGAGGGGGCCCCGCACAGATACGCAGTATTTT CASSQAGRGPRTDTQYF NA TRBJ2-3 TRBV4-1 NA
TGTGCCAGCACAACCCCCGACAGGGGGCAGGGTCGGGCAACTAATGAAAAACTGTTTTTT CASTTPDRGQGRATNEKLFF TRBD1 TRBJ1-4 TRBV28 NA
TGTGCCAGCAGCCCTCGACTAGCGGGAAACTACGAGCAGTACTTC CASSPRLAGNYEQYF TRBD2 TRBJ2-7 TRBV9 NA
TGTGCCAGCAGCAGAGGGGAGGGCACTGAAGCTTTCTTT CASSRGEGTEAFF NA TRBJ1-1 TRBV5-4 once
TGTGCCAGCAGTTCATACAGGGGTGCCGCGAACACCGGGGAGCTGTTTTTT CASSSYRGAANTGELFF TRBD1 TRBJ2-2 TRBV27 NA
TGTGCCAGCAGTCTCGAGGGACAGTCCTACAATGAGCAGTTCTTC CASSLEGQSYNEQFF TRBD1 TRBJ2-1 TRBV2 NA
TGTGCCAGCAGCCAAGAAACCAGCGGCCTTCGCACAGATACGCAGTATTTT CASSQETSGLRTDTQYF NA TRBJ2-3 TRBV3-1/TRBV3-2 NA
TGCGCCAGCAGCCAAGAGCAGGGGAATTCACCCCTCCACTTT CASSQEQGNSPLHF NA TRBJ1-6 TRBV4-3 once
TGTGCCAGCAGCCAAGATAGGGGACTAGCGGGATCCCCTAGCACAGATACGCAGTATTTT CASSQDRGLAGSPSTDTQYF TRBD2 TRBJ2-3 TRBV4-2 NA
TGTGCCAGTAGTATAGATCTTAGGAACACTGAAGCTTTCTTT CASSIDLRNTEAFF NA TRBJ1-1 TRBV19 NA
TGTGCCAGCAGCTTAGAGGGGTTGGGTGAAAAACTGTTTTTT CASSLEGLGEKLFF NA TRBJ1-4 TRBV7-2 NA
TGTGCCTGGAGTGGGACAGGGGGGGTCGCTTTCTTT CAWSGTGGVAFF TRBD1 TRBJ1-1 TRBV30 NA
TGCGCCAGCAGCTTGGTGGGGTTGGGGACTCCTCCGGGGGATCAGTACTTC CASSLVGLGTPPGDQYF NA TRBJ2-4 TRBV5-1 NA
TGCGCCAGCAGCTTGGAAGGGGGTACGGACACCATATATTTT CASSLEGGTDTIYF NA TRBJ1-3 TRBV5-1 NA
TGTGCCAGCAGTTACCCGACTAGCCCACAAGAGACCCAGTACTTC CASSYPTSPQETQYF TRBD2 TRBJ2-5 TRBV6-2/TRBV6-3 NA
TGTGCCAGCAGTTTACTAGGAGCAACTAATGAAAAACTGTTTTTT CASSLLGATNEKLFF NA TRBJ1-4 TRBV27 NA